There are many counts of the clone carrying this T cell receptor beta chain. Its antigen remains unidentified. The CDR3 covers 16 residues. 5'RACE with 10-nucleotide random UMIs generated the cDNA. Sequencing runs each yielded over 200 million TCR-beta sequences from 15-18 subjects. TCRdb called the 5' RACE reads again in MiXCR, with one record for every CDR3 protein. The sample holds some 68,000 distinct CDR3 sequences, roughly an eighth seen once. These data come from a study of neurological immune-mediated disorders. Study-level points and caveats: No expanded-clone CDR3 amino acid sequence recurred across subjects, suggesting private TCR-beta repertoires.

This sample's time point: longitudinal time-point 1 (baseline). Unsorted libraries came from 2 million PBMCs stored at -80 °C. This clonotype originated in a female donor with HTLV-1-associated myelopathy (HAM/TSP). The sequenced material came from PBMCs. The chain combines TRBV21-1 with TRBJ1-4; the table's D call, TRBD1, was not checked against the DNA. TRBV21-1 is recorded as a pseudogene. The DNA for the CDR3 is TGTGCCAGCAGCAATAACCCCGGTGGAACTAATGAAAAACTGTTTTTT. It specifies CASSNNPGGTNEKLFF.